These 2 T cell receptor beta chains originate from one sample sequenced in a study of blood T cell repertoires in COVID-19. The method was immunoSEQ multiplex PCR; TCRdb's version includes in-frame clones alone and lacks a portion of them. The sample has 350,000 to 550,000 clones, around 87% seen once. Material: PBMCs or T cells enriched from blood (not recorded which). These receptor sequences come from a man aged 30 to 45 who had recovered from COVID-19.

The chain has TRBV7-2 and TRBJ1-4, with D unclear. CDR3 length equals 15 residues. The ends were cut back, 5 bases at V and 3 bases at J, with 13 bases in the middle. Germline V lookup: CDR1 SGHTA, CDR2 FQGNSA. The CDR3 sequence is CASSPNGFPNEKLFF. CDR3 in DNA: TGTGCCAGCAGCCCCAATGGCTTCCCTAATGAAAAACTGTTTTTT.

The CDR3 DNA follows: TGTGCCAGCGGCGACGGGGGCAATCAGCCCCAGCATTTT. Translating it yields CASGDGGNQPQHF. V is TRBV12-3 or TRBV12-4 and J is TRBJ1-5; D gene unclear. This CDR3 has 13 amino acids. Trimming removed 8 bases at V and 2 bases at J, with 10 bases between.